The 15 T cell receptor beta chains given below trace back to one sample, sequenced in a study of CD4 T cells in lung cancer. The method was immunoSEQ multiplex PCR; TCRdb's version includes in-frame clones alone and lacks a portion of them. The repertoire consists of about 4,400 clones, with around 70% occurring once and the leading ten covering approximately 15%. Material for sequencing was lung tumor tissue. The receptors stem from a man aged 55 to 70 with non-small cell lung cancer.

The V call is TRBV5-1, the J call TRBJ2-3, with 7 positions matching TRBD2. The CDR3 length is 15 residues. From germline, CDR1 is SGHRS and CDR2 YFSETQ. With 4 bases clipped from V and 0 bases from J, the junction kept 5 bases outside the gene matches. The CDR3: CASSLERGSTDTQYF. The CDR3 nucleotides read TGCGCCAGCAGCCTTGAGCGGGGTAGCACAGATACGCAGTATTTT.

This chain joins TRBV5-1 and TRBJ2-1, with 8 nucleotides matching TRBD1. V lost 4 bases and J lost 3; bases outside the gene matches: 9. In germline, CDR1 is SGHRS, CDR2 YFSETQ. CDR3 length equals 16 residues. CDR3 residues: CASSLLTGAYYNEQFF. Written as DNA, the CDR3 is TGCGCCAGCAGCCTATTGACAGGGGCCTACTACAATGAGCAGTTCTTC.

The chain couples TRBV19 to TRBJ2-5, with 10 bases lining up with TRBD2. CDR1 and CDR2 (germline): LNHDA, SQIVND (reference sequence). The J segment lost 2 bases and the V segment lost 1 base, leaving 7 bases of the junction unmatched. This CDR3 region has 17 residues. The CDR3 DNA reads as TGTGCCAGTAGTATAGTAGTCCTAGCGGGAGCTCAAGAGACCCAGTACTTC. It translates to CASSIVVLAGAQETQYF.

The chain joins TRBV12-2 to TRBJ1-5. TRBV12-2 is flagged as a pseudogene. The CDR3 is 22 amino acids. The CDR3 loop is CASRLEAHPISCCCYSNQPQHF. In DNA form, the CDR3 reads TGTGCAAGTCGCTTAGAAGCTCACCCCATCTCTTGTTGCTGCTATAGCAATCAGCCCCAGCATTTT.

This clone was seen a handful of times. This sequence joins TRBV5-1 and TRBJ1-2; TRBD1 aligns across 7 bases. The CDR3 contains 15 residues. Trimming took 0 bases from V and 4 from J; bases not matched to a gene: 6. Germline values: CDR1 SGHRS, CDR2 YFSETQ. DNA for the CDR3: TGCGCCAGCAGCTTGGGGGACAGTCAAAGCTATGGCTACACCTTC. It encodes CASSLGDSQSYGYTF.

This clone was seen just once. The CDR3 here is CSVEDISRRDTQYF. The CDR3 bases are TGCAGCGTTGAAGATATAAGTCGGAGAGATACGCAGTATTTT. The chain recombines TRBV29-1 with TRBJ2-3; D remains unclear. There are 14 residues in the CDR3. In germline, CDR1 is SQVTM, CDR2 ANQGSEA. Trimming shortened V by 0 bases and J by 5 bases, and 12 bases separated the two germline ends.

The gene calls are TRBV21-1 and TRBJ2-1; no DNA check was done on the table's D call, TRBD2. TRBV21-1 is flagged as a pseudogene. The CDR3 runs 15 residues. The chain's CDR3 is CASSKSGRFYNEQFF. The CDR3 coding sequence is TGTGCCAGCAGCAAGAGCGGGAGGTTCTACAATGAGCAGTTCTTC.

The J gene is TRBJ2-7, the V gene TRBV19, with TRBD2 as a possible D gene (6 bases). Trimming took 6 bases from V and 5 from J, leaving 17 bases between them. CDR1 is LNHDA, CDR2 SQIVND, per germline (reference sequence). The CDR3 has 14 amino acids. CDR3 protein: CASSGTYRSHEQYF. CDR3 DNA sequence: TGTGCCAGTAGCGGGACTTACAGATCCCACGAGCAGTACTTC.

The chain joins TRBV19 to TRBJ1-5, with D perhaps TRBD1 (5 bases). The CDR3 covers 14 residues. V lost 3 bases to trimming and J lost 3 bases, with 9 bases between them. Germline V gene data show CDR1 as LNHDA and CDR2 as SQIVND (reference sequence). The CDR3 here is CASSMIGANQPQHF. The DNA of the CDR3 is TGTGCCAGTAGTATGATAGGGGCCAATCAGCCCCAGCATTTT.

As concerns this clone: Other DNA sequences from this sample encode an identical CDR3 as well. This rearrangement joins TRBV18 to TRBJ2-5; TRBD2 matches 8 bases. Germline-derived CDR1 and CDR2 are KGHSH and LQKENI. The CDR3 spans 15 residues. V was pared by 4 bases and J by 5 bases, with 9 bases of the junction left unmatched. CDR3 amino acids: CASSRAGLGQETQYF. CDR3 DNA: TGTGCCAGCTCACGTGCGGGACTAGGGCAGGAGACCCAGTACTTC.

This clone has more than one count but fewer than ten. The rearrangement joins TRBV19 to TRBJ1-2; weak D call: TRBD1 (6 bases). The CDR3 runs 13 residues. Trimming shortened V by 6 bases and J by 6 bases, and 14 bases separated the two germline ends. Per germline, CDR1 LNHDA and CDR2 SQIVND (reference sequence). The CDR3 spells CASRNIGTNGYTF. CDR3 nucleotide sequence: TGTGCCAGTAGGAACATCGGGACAAATGGCTACACCTTC.

The V and J genes are TRBV6-1 and TRBJ1-5, with D possibly TRBD1 on 5 matching bases. The V end lost 6 bases, the J end lost 0 bases, and 12 bases lay between the germline ends. The germline gives CDR1 MNHNS, CDR2 SASEGT. The CDR3 loop spans 15 amino acids. CDR3 protein: CASRVTGDSNQPQHF. The CDR3 DNA follows: TGTGCCAGCAGGGTCACAGGAGATAGCAATCAGCCCCAGCATTTT.

This chain connects TRBV6-6 to TRBJ1-1; D is ambiguous. The germline V gene encodes CDR1 MNHNY and CDR2 SVGAGI (reference sequence). Trimming left V 8 bases short and J 8 bases short, with 12 bases between. The CDR3 spans 11 residues. The CDR3 DNA sequence: TGTGCCAGCCACGGAGGAGGGGAAGCTTTCTTT. It encodes CASHGGGEAFF.

This chain connects TRBV5-1 to TRBJ1-3; 8 bases map to TRBD1. The V segment lost 4 bases and the J segment 8 bases; nucleotides outside the gene matches: 11. This CDR3 has 15 amino acids. CDR1 is SGHRS, CDR2 YFSETQ, per germline. The CDR3 loop reads CASSRGQVGRDTIYF. The CDR3, as DNA: TGCGCCAGCAGCCGGGGACAGGTCGGTCGTGACACCATATATTTT.

The chain couples TRBV7-9 to TRBJ2-7; D perhaps matches TRBD1 (6 bases). V lost 1 base to trimming and J lost 4 bases, with 11 bases between them. The germline gives CDR1 SEHNR, CDR2 FQNEAQ (reference sequence). The CDR3 covers 14 residues. The CDR3, as DNA: TGTGCCAGCAGCTTAGAAACAGGGACGTACGAGCAGTACTTC. Protein product: CASSLETGTYEQYF.